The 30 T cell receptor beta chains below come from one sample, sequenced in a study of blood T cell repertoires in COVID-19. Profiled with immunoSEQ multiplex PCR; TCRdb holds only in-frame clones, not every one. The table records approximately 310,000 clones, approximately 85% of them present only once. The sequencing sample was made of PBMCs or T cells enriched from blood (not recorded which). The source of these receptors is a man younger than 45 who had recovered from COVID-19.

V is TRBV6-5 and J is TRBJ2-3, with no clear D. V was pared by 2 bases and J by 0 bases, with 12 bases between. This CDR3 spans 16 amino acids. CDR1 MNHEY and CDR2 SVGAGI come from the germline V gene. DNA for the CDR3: TGTGCCAGCAGTTACGGGCCCATTACCAGCACAGATACGCAGTATTTT. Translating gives CASSYGPITSTDTQYF.

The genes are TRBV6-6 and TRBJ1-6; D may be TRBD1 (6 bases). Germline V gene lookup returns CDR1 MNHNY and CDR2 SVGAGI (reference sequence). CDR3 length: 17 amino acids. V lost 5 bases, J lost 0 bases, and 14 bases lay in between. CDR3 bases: TGTGCCAGCAGTCAACAGGGAAAGAGCTCCTATAATTCACCCCTCCACTTT. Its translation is CASSQQGKSSYNSPLHF.

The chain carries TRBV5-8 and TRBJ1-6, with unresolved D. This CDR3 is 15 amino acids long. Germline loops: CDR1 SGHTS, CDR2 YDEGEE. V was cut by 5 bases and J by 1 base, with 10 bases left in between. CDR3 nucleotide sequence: TGTGCCAGCAGGACGGGTACGTCCTATAATTCACCCCTCCACTTT. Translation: CASRTGTSYNSPLHF.

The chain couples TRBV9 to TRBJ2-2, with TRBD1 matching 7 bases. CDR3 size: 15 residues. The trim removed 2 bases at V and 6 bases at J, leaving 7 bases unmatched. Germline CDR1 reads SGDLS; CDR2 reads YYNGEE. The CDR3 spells CASSVGQGVSGELFF. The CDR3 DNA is TGTGCCAGCAGCGTGGGTCAGGGGGTCTCCGGGGAGCTGTTTTTT.

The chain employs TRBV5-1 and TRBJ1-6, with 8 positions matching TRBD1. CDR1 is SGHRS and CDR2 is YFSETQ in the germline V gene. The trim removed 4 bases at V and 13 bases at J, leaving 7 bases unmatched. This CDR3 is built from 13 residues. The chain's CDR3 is CASSVTGASPLHF. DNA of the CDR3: TGCGCCAGCAGCGTGACAGGGGCAAGTCCCCTCCACTTT.

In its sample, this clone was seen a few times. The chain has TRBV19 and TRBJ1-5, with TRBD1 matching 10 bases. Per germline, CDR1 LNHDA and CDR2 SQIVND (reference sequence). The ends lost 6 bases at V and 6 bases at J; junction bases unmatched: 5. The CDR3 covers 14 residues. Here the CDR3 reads CASRTGGAGQPQHF. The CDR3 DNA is TGTGCCAGTAGGACAGGGGGCGCCGGTCAGCCCCAGCATTTT.

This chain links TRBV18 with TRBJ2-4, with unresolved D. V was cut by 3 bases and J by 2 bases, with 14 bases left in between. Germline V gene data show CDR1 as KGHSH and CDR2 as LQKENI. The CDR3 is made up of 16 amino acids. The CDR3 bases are TGTGCCAGCTCACCCTCCTTCGCGCTAACCAAAAACATTCAGTACTTC. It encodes CASSPSFALTKNIQYF.

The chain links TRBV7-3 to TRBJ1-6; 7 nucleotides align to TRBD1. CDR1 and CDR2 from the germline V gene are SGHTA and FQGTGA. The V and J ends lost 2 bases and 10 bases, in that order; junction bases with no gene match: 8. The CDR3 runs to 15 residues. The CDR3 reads CASSLDREVGSPLHF. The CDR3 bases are TGTGCCAGCAGCTTAGACAGGGAAGTTGGATCACCCCTCCACTTT.

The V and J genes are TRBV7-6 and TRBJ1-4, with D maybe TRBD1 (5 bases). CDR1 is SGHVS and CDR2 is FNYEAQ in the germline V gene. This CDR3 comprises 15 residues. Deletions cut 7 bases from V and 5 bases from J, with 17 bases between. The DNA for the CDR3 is TGTGCCAGCACCACATCAATCGGGGGAAATGAAAAACTGTTTTTT. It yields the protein CASTTSIGGNEKLFF.

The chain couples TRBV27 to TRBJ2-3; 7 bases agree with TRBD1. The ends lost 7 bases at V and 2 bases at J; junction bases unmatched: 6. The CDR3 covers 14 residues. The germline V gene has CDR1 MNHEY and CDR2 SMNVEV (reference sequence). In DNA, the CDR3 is TGTGCCAGCAAAGCAACAGGGGTCACAGATACGCAGTATTTT. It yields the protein CASKATGVTDTQYF.

Here the CDR3 reads CAISGTEDSPLHF. The CDR3 region has the DNA TGTGCCATCAGTGGGACAGAAGATTCACCCCTCCACTTT. The chain recombines TRBV10-3 with TRBJ1-6; maybe TRBD1 (6 bases). V was trimmed by 4 bases and J by 8 bases, leaving 9 bases between them. The germline gives CDR1 ENHRY, CDR2 SYGVKD. The CDR3 loop spans 13 amino acids.

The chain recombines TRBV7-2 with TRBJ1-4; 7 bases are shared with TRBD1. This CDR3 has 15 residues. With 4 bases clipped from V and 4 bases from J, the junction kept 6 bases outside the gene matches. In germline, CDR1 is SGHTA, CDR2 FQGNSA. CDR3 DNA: TGTGCCAGCAGCTACCGACAGGGACGTAATGAAAAACTGTTTTTT. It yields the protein CASSYRQGRNEKLFF.

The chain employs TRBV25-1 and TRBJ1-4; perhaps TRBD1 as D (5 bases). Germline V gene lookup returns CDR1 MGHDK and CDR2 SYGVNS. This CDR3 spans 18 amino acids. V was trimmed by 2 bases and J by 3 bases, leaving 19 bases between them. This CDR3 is CASSETFHTKGPNEKLFF. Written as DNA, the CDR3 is TGTGCCAGCAGTGAAACTTTCCATACCAAGGGGCCTAATGAAAAACTGTTTTTT.

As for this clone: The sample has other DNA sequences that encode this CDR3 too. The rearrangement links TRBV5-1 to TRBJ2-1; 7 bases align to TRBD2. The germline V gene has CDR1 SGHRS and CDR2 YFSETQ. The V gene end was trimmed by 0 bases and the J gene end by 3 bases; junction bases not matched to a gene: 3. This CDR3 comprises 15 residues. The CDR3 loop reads CASSLGPSGYNEQFF. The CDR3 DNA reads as TGCGCCAGCAGCTTGGGCCCTAGCGGCTACAATGAGCAGTTCTTC.

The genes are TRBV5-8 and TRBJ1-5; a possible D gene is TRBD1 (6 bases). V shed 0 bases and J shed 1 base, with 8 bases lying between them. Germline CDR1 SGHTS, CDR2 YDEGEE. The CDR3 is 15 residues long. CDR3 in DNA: TGTGCCAGCAGCTTGGGGGACACCAGCAATCAGCCCCAGCATTTT. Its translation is CASSLGDTSNQPQHF.

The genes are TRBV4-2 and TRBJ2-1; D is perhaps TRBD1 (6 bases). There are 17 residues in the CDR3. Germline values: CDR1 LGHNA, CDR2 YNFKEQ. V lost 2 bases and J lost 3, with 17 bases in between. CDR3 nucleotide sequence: TGTGCCAGCAGCCAACCTCAGGGGATTAGGGGCTACAATGAGCAGTTCTTC. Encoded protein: CASSQPQGIRGYNEQFF.

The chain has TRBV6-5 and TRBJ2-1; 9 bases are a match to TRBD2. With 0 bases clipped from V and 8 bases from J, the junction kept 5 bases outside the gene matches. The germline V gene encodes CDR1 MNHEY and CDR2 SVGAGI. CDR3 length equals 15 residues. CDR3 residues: CASSYSWRGGHEQFF. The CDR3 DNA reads TGTGCCAGCAGTTACTCGTGGCGGGGGGGCCATGAGCAGTTCTTC.

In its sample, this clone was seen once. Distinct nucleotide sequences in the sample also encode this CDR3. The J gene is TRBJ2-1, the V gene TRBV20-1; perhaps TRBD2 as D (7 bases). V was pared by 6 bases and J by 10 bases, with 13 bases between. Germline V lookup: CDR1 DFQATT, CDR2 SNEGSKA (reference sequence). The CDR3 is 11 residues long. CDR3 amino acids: CSANREGEQFF. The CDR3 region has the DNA TGCAGTGCAAACAGGGAGGGCGAGCAGTTCTTC.

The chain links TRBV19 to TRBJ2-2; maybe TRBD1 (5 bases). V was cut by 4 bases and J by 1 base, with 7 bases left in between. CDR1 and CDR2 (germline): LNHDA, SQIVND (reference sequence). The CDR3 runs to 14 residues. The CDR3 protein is CASSSRVNTGELFF. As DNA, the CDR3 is TGTGCCAGTAGTAGCAGGGTGAACACCGGGGAGCTGTTTTTT.

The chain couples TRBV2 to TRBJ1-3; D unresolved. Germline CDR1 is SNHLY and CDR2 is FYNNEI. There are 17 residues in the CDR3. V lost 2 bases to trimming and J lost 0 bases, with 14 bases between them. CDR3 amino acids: CASSELPTGLSGNTIYF. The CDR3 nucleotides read TGTGCCAGCAGTGAATTACCGACGGGTCTCTCTGGAAACACCATATATTTT.

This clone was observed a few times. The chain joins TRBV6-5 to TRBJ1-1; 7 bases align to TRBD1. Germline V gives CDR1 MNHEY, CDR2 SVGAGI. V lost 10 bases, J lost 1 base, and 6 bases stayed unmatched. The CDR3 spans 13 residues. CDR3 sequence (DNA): TGTGCCACCCGACAGGGATGGAACACTGAAGCTTTCTTT. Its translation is CATRQGWNTEAFF.

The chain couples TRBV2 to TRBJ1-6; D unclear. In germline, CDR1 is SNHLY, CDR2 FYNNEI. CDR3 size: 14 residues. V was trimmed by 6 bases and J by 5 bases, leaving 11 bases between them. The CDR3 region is CASRITENNSPLHF. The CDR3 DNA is TGTGCCAGCAGAATCACAGAAAATAATTCACCCCTCCACTTT. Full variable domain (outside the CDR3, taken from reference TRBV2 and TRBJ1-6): EPEVTQTPSHQVTQMGQEVILRCVPISNHLYFYWYRQILGQKVEFLVSFYNNEISEKSEIFDDQFSVERPDGSNFTLKIRSTKLEDSAMYFCASRITENNSPLHFGNGTRLTVT.

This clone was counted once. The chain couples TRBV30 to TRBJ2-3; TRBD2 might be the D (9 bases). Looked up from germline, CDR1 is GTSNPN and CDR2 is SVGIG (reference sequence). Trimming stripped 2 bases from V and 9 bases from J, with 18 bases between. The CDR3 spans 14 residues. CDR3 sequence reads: CAWSTGGAGGTQYF. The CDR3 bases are TGTGCCTGGAGTACAGGGGGGGCGGGGGGGACGCAGTATTTT.

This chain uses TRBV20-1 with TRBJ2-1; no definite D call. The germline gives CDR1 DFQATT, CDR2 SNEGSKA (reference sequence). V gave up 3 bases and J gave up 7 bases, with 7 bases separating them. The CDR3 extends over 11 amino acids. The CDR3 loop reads CSASIRNEQFF. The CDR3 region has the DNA TGCAGTGCTAGCATCCGGAATGAGCAGTTCTTC.

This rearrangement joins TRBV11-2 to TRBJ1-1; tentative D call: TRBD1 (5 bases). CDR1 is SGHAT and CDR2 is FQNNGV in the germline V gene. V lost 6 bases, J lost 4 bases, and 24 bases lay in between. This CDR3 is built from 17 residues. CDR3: CASRHPFRATDLTEAFF. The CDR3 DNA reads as TGTGCCAGCAGACACCCCTTCAGGGCAACAGATCTCACTGAAGCTTTCTTT.

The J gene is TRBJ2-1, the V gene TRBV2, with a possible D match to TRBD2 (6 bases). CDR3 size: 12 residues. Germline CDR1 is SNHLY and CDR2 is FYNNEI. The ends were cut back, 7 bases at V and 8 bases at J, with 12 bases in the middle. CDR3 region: CASMREDDEQFF. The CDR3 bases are TGTGCCAGCATGAGGGAGGACGATGAGCAGTTCTTC.

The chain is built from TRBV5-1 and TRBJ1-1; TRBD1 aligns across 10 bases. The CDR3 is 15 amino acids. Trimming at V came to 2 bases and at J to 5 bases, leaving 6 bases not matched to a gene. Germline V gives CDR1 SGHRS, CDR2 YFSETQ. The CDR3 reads CASSFRTGGSTEAFF. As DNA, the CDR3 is TGCGCCAGCAGCTTCAGGACAGGGGGATCAACTGAAGCTTTCTTT.

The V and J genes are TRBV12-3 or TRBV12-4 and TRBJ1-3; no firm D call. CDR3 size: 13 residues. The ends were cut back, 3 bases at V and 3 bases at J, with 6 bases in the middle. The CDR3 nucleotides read TGTGCCAGCAGTTTTACGGTTGGAAACACCATATATTTT. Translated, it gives CASSFTVGNTIYF.

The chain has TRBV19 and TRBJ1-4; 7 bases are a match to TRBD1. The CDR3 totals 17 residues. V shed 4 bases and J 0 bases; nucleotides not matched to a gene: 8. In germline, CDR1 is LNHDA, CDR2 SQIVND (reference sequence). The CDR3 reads CASSRQRTGATNEKLFF. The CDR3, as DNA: TGTGCCAGTAGTAGACAAAGGACAGGAGCAACTAATGAAAAACTGTTTTTT.

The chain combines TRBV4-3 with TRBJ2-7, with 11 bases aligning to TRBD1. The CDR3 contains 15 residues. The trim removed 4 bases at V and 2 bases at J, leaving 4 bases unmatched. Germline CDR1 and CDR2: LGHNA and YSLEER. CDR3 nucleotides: TGCGCCAGCAGCCGGACGGGACAGGGGGCCTACGAGCAGTACTTC. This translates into CASSRTGQGAYEQYF.